This TCR beta chain was identified in a study of blood T cells in healthy people across ages. Whole-study findings and limits: Roughly linear declines in TCR beta diversity per million T cells occurred with age. Both higher diversity and more naive CD4+ cells marked long-lived donors when set against aged donors.

On this clonotype itself: The antigen remains unidentified.

Primed by a sample-barcoded 5' primer and a J-beta primer mix, a second PCR proceeded for about 6 to 11 cycles. TCRdb re-derived calls from the 5' RACE reads in MiXCR, one entry per CDR3 protein. The table lists over 600,000 distinct CDR3 sequences, about 46% of them singletons. With V trimmed by 3 bases and J by 4 bases, 5 bases remained unmatched. The CDR3 loop spans 14 amino acids. The germline V gene has CDR1 LGHNA and CDR2 YNFKEQ. Donors were healthy Caucasian individuals from Russia aged roughly 6 to 90. Peripheral blood, 9.5 to 10 milliliters per donor, was collected. Input material: blood. The receptor's source is a man older than 75 in good health. The rearrangement links TRBV4-2 to TRBJ2-7; 8 nucleotides align to TRBD1. The CDR3: CASSQMTGAYEQYF. Here the CDR3 DNA reads TGTGCCAGCAGCCAGATGACAGGGGCGTACGAGCAGTACTTC.